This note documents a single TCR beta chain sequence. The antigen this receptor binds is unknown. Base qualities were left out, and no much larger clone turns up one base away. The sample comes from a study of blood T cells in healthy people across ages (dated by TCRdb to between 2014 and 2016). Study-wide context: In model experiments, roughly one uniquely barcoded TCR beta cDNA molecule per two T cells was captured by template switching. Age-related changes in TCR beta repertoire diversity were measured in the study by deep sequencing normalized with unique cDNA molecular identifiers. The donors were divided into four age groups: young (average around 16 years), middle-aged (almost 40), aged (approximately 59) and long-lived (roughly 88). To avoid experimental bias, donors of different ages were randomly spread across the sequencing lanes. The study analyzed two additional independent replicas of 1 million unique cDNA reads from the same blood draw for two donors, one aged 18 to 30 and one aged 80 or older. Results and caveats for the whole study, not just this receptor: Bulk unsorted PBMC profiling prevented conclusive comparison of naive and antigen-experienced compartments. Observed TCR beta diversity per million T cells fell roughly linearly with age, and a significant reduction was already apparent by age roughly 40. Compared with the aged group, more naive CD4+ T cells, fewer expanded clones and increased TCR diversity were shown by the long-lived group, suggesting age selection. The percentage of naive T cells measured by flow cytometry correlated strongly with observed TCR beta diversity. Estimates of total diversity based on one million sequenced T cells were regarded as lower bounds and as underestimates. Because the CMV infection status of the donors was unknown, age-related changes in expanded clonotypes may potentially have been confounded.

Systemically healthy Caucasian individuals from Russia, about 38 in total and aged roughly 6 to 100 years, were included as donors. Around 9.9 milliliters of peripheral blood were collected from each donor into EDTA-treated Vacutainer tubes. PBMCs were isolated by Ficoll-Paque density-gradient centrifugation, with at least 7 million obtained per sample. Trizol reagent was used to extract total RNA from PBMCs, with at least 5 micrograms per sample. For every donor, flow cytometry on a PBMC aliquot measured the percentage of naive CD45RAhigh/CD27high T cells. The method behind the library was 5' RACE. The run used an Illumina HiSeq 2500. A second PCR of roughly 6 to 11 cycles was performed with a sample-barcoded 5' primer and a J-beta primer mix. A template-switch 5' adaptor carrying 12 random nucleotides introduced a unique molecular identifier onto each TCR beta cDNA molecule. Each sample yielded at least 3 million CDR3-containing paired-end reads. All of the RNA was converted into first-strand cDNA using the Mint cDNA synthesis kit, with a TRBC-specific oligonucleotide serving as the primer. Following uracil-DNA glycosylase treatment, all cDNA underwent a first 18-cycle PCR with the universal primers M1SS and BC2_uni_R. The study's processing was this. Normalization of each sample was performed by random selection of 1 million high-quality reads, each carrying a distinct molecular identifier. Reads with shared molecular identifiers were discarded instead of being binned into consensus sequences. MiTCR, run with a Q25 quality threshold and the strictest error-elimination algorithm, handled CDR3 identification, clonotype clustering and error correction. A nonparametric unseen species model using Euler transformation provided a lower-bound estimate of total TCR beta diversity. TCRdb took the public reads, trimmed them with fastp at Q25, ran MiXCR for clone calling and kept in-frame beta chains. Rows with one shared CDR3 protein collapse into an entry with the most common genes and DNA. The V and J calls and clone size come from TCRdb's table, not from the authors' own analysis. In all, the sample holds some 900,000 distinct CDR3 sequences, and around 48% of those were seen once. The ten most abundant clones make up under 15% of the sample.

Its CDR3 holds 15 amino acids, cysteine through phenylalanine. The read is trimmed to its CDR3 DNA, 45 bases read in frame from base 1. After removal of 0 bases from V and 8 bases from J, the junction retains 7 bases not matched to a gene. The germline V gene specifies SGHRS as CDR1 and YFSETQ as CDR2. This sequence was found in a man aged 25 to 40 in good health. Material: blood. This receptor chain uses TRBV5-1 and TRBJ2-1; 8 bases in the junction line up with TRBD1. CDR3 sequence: CASSLATGESHEQFF. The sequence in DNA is TGCGCCAGCAGCTTGGCGACAGGGGAGAGCCATGAGCAGTTCTTC.